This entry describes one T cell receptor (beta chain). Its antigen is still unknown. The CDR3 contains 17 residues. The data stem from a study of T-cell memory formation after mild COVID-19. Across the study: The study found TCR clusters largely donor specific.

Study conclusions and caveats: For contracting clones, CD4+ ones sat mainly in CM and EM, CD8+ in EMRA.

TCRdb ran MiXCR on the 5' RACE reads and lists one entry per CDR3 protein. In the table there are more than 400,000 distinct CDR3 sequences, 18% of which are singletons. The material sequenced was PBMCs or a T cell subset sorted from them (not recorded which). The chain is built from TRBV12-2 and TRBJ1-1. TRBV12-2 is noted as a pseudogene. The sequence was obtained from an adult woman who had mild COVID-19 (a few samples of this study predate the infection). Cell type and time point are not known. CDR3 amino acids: CASRLARRGQTNTEAFF. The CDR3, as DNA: TGTGCAAGTCGCTTAGCGAGGAGGGGTCAGACGAACACTGAAGCTTTCTTT.